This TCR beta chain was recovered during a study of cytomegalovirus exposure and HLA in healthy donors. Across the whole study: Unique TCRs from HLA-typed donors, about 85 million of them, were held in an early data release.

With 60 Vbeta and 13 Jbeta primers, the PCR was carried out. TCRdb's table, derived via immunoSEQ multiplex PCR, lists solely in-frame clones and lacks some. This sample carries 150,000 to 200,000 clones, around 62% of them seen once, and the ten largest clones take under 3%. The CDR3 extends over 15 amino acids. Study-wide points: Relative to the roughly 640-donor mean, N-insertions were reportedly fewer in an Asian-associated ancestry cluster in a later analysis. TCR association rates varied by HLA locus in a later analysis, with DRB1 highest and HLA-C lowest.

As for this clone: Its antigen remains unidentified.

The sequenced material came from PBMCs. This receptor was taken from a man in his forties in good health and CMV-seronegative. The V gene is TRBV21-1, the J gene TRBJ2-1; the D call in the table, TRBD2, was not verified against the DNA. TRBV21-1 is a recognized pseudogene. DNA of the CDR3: TGTGCCAGCAACATTGGACTAGCGACCAACAATGAGCAGTTCTTC. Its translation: CASNIGLATNNEQFF.